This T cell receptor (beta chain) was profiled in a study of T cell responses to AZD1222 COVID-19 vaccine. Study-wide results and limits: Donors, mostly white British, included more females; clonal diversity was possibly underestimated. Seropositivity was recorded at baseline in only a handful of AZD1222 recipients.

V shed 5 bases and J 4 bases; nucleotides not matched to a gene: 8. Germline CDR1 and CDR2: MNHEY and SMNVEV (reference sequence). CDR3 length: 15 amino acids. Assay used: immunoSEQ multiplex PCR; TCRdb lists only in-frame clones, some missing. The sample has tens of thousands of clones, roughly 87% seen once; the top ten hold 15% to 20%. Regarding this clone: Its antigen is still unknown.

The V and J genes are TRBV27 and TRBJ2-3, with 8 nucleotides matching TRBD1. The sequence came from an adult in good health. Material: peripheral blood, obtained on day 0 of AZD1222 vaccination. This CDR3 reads CASSPRRTGSDTQYF. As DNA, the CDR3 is TGTGCCAGCAGTCCTAGGAGGACAGGGTCAGATACGCAGTATTTT.